This passage covers 30 T cell receptor beta chains from one sample sequenced in a study of T cell responses to AZD1222 COVID-19 vaccine. Profiling relied on immunoSEQ multiplex PCR, and the TCRdb table lists in-frame clones only, not all of them. In the table there are 130,000 to 150,000 clones, roughly 90% of which are singletons. The input for sequencing was peripheral blood, taken on day 0 of AZD1222 vaccination. These receptors were taken from an adult in good health.

The rearrangement joins TRBV19 to TRBJ1-1, with 7 bases lining up with TRBD1. The V gene's germline CDR1 is LNHDA and CDR2 SQIVND (reference sequence). V trimming: 3 bases; J trimming: 4 bases; junction bases outside the gene matches: 14. This CDR3 spans 17 amino acids. The CDR3 region has the DNA TGTGCCAGTAGTATTAATCCGGGACAGTTGTCAGGCACTGAAGCTTTCTTT. Protein sequence: CASSINPGQLSGTEAFF.

This clone has only one observation. The V call is TRBV10-3, the J call TRBJ2-5; 11 bases align to TRBD2. This CDR3 has 14 residues. Looked up from germline, CDR1 is ENHRY and CDR2 is SYGVKD. V trimming: 10 bases; J trimming: 5 bases; junction bases outside the gene matches: 9. CDR3 nucleotides: TGTGCCACCCGTAGCGGGAGGGCCGGGGAGACCCAGTACTTC. It yields the protein CATRSGRAGETQYF.

The chain employs TRBV30 and TRBJ1-5, with D possibly matching TRBD1 (5 bases). This CDR3 has 15 amino acids. Per the germline V gene, CDR1 is GTSNPN and CDR2 is SVGIG (reference sequence). V shed 3 bases and J shed 6 bases, with 18 bases lying between them. This CDR3 reads CAWRVEGAPAQPQHF. DNA of the CDR3: TGTGCCTGGAGAGTGGAAGGGGCGCCGGCTCAGCCCCAGCATTTT.

J is TRBJ1-5 and V is TRBV6-5; D is uncertain. The CDR3 totals 12 residues. Germline CDR1 reads MNHEY; CDR2 reads SVGAGI. The V and J ends lost 4 bases and 7 bases respectively, with 8 bases between them. CDR3 sequence (DNA): TGTGCCAGCAGTTTCGAGGGCCAGCCCCAGCATTTT. Translating gives CASSFEGQPQHF.

This rearrangement joins TRBV6-5 to TRBJ1-4, with TRBD1 as a possible D gene (6 bases). CDR1 is MNHEY and CDR2 is SVGAGI in the germline V gene. The CDR3 loop spans 15 amino acids. V dropped 0 bases and J dropped 8 bases, with 13 bases sitting between them. The CDR3 is CASSYSRGTGEKLFF. The CDR3, as DNA: TGTGCCAGCAGTTACTCGAGGGGGACGGGAGAAAAACTGTTTTTT.

This clone has a handful of counts. The J gene is TRBJ2-7, the V gene TRBV27; 14 nucleotides line up with TRBD2. V trimming: 2 bases; J trimming: 6 bases; junction bases outside the gene matches: 12. This CDR3 comprises 18 residues. Germline V CDR1 and CDR2: MNHEY, SMNVEV (reference sequence). The DNA of the CDR3 is TGTGCCAGCAGTTTAGATCCTACCGGGACTAGCGGGAGTTCCGAGCAGTACTTC. Protein sequence: CASSLDPTGTSGSSEQYF.

The chain uses TRBV2 and TRBJ1-5; D might be TRBD1 (6 bases). Trimming took 11 bases from V and 4 from J, leaving 15 bases between them. The CDR3 sequence is 13 residues long. CDR1 and CDR2 from the germline V gene are SNHLY and FYNNEI. The DNA of the CDR3 is TGTGCCGGGGGGCACCTAGCAAATCAGCCCCAGCATTTT. Its protein is CAGGHLANQPQHF.

J is TRBJ2-7 and V is TRBV23-1; unclear D gene. TRBV23-1 falls under the ORF class, with uncertain function. CDR3 size: 14 residues. Trimming took 3 bases from V and 7 from J, leaving 16 bases between them. The CDR3 nucleotides read TGCGCCAGCAGTCAGTCCCCGTGTGCGAGGGAGCAGTACTTC. It codes for CASSQSPCAREQYF.

CDR3 protein: CASSLGTALMNTEAFF. In DNA, the CDR3 is TGCGCCAGCAGCTTGGGGACAGCCCTCATGAACACTGAAGCTTTCTTT. The genes are TRBV5-1 and TRBJ1-1, with D possibly matching TRBD1 (6 bases). The CDR3 covers 16 residues. Trimming removed 0 bases from V and 0 bases from J, with 12 bases in between. The V gene's germline CDR1 is SGHRS and CDR2 YFSETQ.

The genes are TRBV28 and TRBJ2-7; perhaps TRBD2 as D (7 bases). Trimming removed 7 bases at V and 0 bases at J, with 16 bases between. Germline V gives CDR1 MDHEN, CDR2 SYDVKM. CDR3 length: 15 residues. The CDR3 protein is CASKLGGGGSYEQYF. The CDR3 DNA sequence: TGTGCCAGCAAACTGGGGGGAGGGGGCTCCTACGAGCAGTACTTC. The whole variable domain, remainder taken from reference TRBV28 and TRBJ2-7, is DVKVTQSSRYLVKRTGEKVFLECVQDMDHENMFWYRQDPGLGLRLIYFSYDVKMKEKGDIPEGYSVSREKKERFSLILESASTNQTSMYLCASKLGGGGSYEQYFGPGTRLTVT.

The chain employs TRBV7-3 and TRBJ2-1; 10 bases map to TRBD2. CDR1 and CDR2 from the germline V gene are SGHTA and FQGTGA. Losses at the gene ends were 0 bases for V and 9 bases for J; bases not matched to a gene: 14. This CDR3 contains 18 residues. The CDR3 reads CASSLTLRGSGRATEQFF. CDR3 DNA sequence: TGTGCCAGCAGCTTAACTCTACGTGGGAGCGGGAGGGCCACTGAGCAGTTCTTC.

The V gene is TRBV10-1, the J gene TRBJ2-7; 10 bases map to TRBD1. The length of the CDR3 is 15 residues. The trim removed 7 bases at V and 2 bases at J, leaving 8 bases unmatched. Looked up from germline, CDR1 is WNHNN and CDR2 is SYGVQD (reference sequence). The CDR3, as DNA: TGCGCCAGCATCCCAGACAGGGGGCTAACCTACGAGCAGTACTTC. It yields the protein CASIPDRGLTYEQYF.

This chain connects TRBV7-9 to TRBJ1-4, with D unresolved. This CDR3 is 15 amino acids long. The germline gives CDR1 SEHNR, CDR2 FQNEAQ (reference sequence). Trimming cost V 5 bases and J 5 bases, with 15 bases left between them. The CDR3 loop reads CASSPGLQQNEKLFF. The CDR3 DNA reads as TGTGCCAGCAGCCCCGGGCTCCAACAAAATGAAAAACTGTTTTTT.

The rearrangement joins TRBV5-6 to TRBJ1-4, with D unresolved. V lost 0 bases and J lost 8, with 11 bases in between. The CDR3 length is 14 residues. Per the germline V gene, CDR1 is SGHDT and CDR2 is YYEEEE. The DNA of the CDR3 is TGTGCCAGCAGCTTGGGGCATAGTGACGAAAAACTGTTTTTT. As protein: CASSLGHSDEKLFF.

The chain carries TRBV7-6 and TRBJ2-7; TRBD1 matches at 7 bases. From germline, CDR1 is SGHVS and CDR2 FNYEAQ. Germline trimming cut 5 bases from V and 6 bases from J; bases unmatched to any gene: 4. CDR3 length equals 12 residues. The CDR3 reads CASSKGGSEQYF. The CDR3 nucleotides are TGTGCCAGCAGCAAAGGGGGCAGCGAGCAGTACTTC. The whole variable domain, remainder taken from reference TRBV7-6 and TRBJ2-7, is GAGVSQSPRYKVTKRGQDVALRCDPISGHVSLYWYRQALGQGPEFLTYFNYEAQQDKSGLPNDRFSAERPEGSISTLTIQRTEQRDSAMYRCASSKGGSEQYFGPGTRLTVT.

This clone was observed a handful of times. The CDR3 reads CASSLDRNTEAFF. CDR3 DNA: TGTGCCAGCAGCCTAGACAGGAACACTGAAGCTTTCTTT. This sequence joins TRBV6-6 and TRBJ1-1; D might be TRBD1 (5 bases). Trimming took off 6 bases at V and 1 base at J, with 9 bases between the two ends. Germline CDR1 reads MNHNY; CDR2 reads SVGAGI (reference sequence). The CDR3 has 13 amino acids.

V gene TRBV19 combines with J gene TRBJ1-2; the match to TRBD1 covers 8 bases. CDR1 is LNHDA and CDR2 is SQIVND in the germline V gene (reference sequence). The CDR3 totals 13 residues. Germline trimming cut 7 bases from V and 5 bases from J; bases unmatched to any gene: 6. The chain's CDR3 is CASTDREQYGYTF. Written as DNA, the CDR3 is TGTGCCAGTACGGACAGGGAACAATATGGCTACACCTTC. Filled out from reference TRBV19 and TRBJ1-2, the complete variable domain reads DGGITQSPKYLFRKEGQNVTLSCEQNLNHDAMYWYRQDPGQGLRLIYYSQIVNDFQKGDIAEGYSVSREKKESFPLTVTSAQKNPTAFYLCASTDREQYGYTFGSGTRLTVV.

This rearrangement joins TRBV7-9 to TRBJ2-1, with D unresolved. Trimming shortened V by 2 bases and J by 7 bases, and 3 bases separated the two germline ends. The CDR3 spans 11 residues. Germline V gene lookup returns CDR1 SEHNR and CDR2 FQNEAQ (reference sequence). The CDR3 DNA reads TGTGCCAGCAGCTTACCGAATGAGCAGTTCTTC. Its protein is CASSLPNEQFF.

This clone has just one count. The CDR3 DNA reads as TGTGCCAGCAGCCCCGCCAAAGCTTCACCCCTCCACTTT. Its translation is CASSPAKASPLHF. The V call is TRBV2, the J call TRBJ1-6; D gene unclear. Per germline, CDR1 SNHLY and CDR2 FYNNEI. The germline V and J ends were trimmed by 6 bases and 9 bases, with 12 bases remaining between them. The CDR3 runs to 13 residues.

Comments on this clone: The same CDR3 also results from other DNA sequences found in this sample. The rearrangement links TRBV6-6 to TRBJ2-1; D is tentatively TRBD1 or TRBD2 (7 bases each). CDR3 length equals 14 residues. The germline V and J ends were trimmed by 2 bases and 7 bases, with 12 bases remaining between them. Germline CDR1 reads MNHNY; CDR2 reads SVGAGI (reference sequence). The CDR3 bases are TGTGCCAGCAGTTACGGGCAGGGGGGGAATGAGCAGTTCTTC. Its protein is CASSYGQGGNEQFF.

This clone was counted a single time. This chain uses TRBV19 with TRBJ1-5, with 8 bases matching TRBD1. Looked up from germline, CDR1 is LNHDA and CDR2 is SQIVND (reference sequence). J gave up 7 bases and V 5 bases, and 10 bases lay outside the gene matches. The CDR3 contains 15 residues. The CDR3: CASSPSQTGGQPQHF. In DNA form, the CDR3 reads TGTGCCAGTAGTCCTTCTCAAACAGGGGGACAGCCCCAGCATTTT. Variable domain in full (rest from reference TRBV19 and TRBJ1-5): DGGITQSPKYLFRKEGQNVTLSCEQNLNHDAMYWYRQDPGQGLRLIYYSQIVNDFQKGDIAEGYSVSREKKESFPLTVTSAQKNPTAFYLCASSPSQTGGQPQHFGDGTRLSIL.

The chain recombines TRBV27 with TRBJ2-7; D is tentatively TRBD1 or TRBD2 (5 bases each). With 2 bases removed from V and 7 bases from J, the gap between germline ends came to 21 bases. Germline lookup yields CDR1 MNHEY and CDR2 SMNVEV (reference sequence). The CDR3 runs 16 residues. Here the CDR3 reads CASSLIGAGPAKEQYF. In DNA form, the CDR3 reads TGTGCCAGCAGTTTAATCGGGGCAGGACCCGCTAAGGAGCAGTACTTC.

The chain employs TRBV19 and TRBJ2-5, with 12 bases fitting TRBD2. With 3 bases clipped from V and 4 bases from J, the junction kept 6 bases outside the gene matches. Germline loops: CDR1 LNHDA, CDR2 SQIVND (reference sequence). The CDR3 is made up of 16 amino acids. As DNA, the CDR3 is TGTGCCAGTAGTATTGACCTAGCGGGAGGGGCAGAGACCCAGTACTTC. This translates into CASSIDLAGGAETQYF.

This chain uses TRBV11-3 with TRBJ2-7; D remains ambiguous. Germline V gene lookup returns CDR1 SGHNT and CDR2 YENEEA. Trimming removed 4 bases at V and 2 bases at J, with 9 bases between. The CDR3 has 13 residues. This chain's CDR3 is CASSSPAAYEQYF. The CDR3 DNA reads TGTGCCAGCAGCTCTCCAGCAGCCTACGAGCAGTACTTC.

This chain uses TRBV27 with TRBJ1-1; the D is unclear. The ends were cut back, 1 base at V and 1 base at J, with 13 bases in the middle. Germline-derived CDR1 and CDR2 are MNHEY and SMNVEV (reference sequence). The CDR3 length is 16 residues. The CDR3 reads CASSLYQAPGNTEAFF. In nucleotides, the CDR3 is TGTGCCAGCAGTTTATATCAGGCCCCTGGGAACACTGAAGCTTTCTTT.

This clone has a single count. This sequence joins TRBV5-6 and TRBJ2-7; 7 bases agree with TRBD2. The CDR3 runs 14 residues. Germline V gives CDR1 SGHDT, CDR2 YYEEEE. Trimming at V came to 4 bases and at J to 2 bases, leaving 6 bases not matched to a gene. As DNA, the CDR3 is TGTGCCAGCAGCGGCGGGAGAAGGACCTACGAGCAGTACTTC. Protein: CASSGGRRTYEQYF.

This clone was recorded only once. The sample carries other DNA sequences with the same CDR3. The gene calls are TRBV24-1 and TRBJ1-5; D not resolved. V lost 4 bases and J lost 1, with 1 base in between. CDR3 length equals 12 residues. CDR1 and CDR2 from the germline V gene are KGHDR and SFDVKD. The CDR3 region is CATSDSNQPQHF. The CDR3 nucleotides read TGTGCCACCAGTGACAGCAATCAGCCCCAGCATTTT.

This chain connects TRBV6-5 to TRBJ2-5; D is unresolved. Trimming left V 7 bases short and J 4 bases short, with 19 bases between. The CDR3 loop spans 15 amino acids. Germline V gene lookup returns CDR1 MNHEY and CDR2 SVGAGI. The chain's CDR3 is CASTQGSQPGETQYF. Here the CDR3 DNA reads TGTGCCAGCACCCAAGGAAGTCAGCCCGGAGAGACCCAGTACTTC.

The genes are TRBV3-1 (or the pseudogene TRBV3-2) and TRBJ1-1; D gene uncertain. Germline V gene lookup returns CDR1 LGHDT and CDR2 YNNKEL (reference sequence). CDR3 size: 13 residues. With 0 bases removed from V and 8 bases from J, the gap between germline ends came to 10 bases. The DNA for the CDR3 is TGTGCCAGCAGCCAAGATATTAGAGGGGAAGCTTTCTTT. Residues: CASSQDIRGEAFF.

The rearrangement joins TRBV5-4 to TRBJ2-7; no reliable D call. Germline values: CDR1 SGHNT, CDR2 YYREEE (reference sequence). This CDR3 contains 12 residues. V was pared by 1 base and J by 1 base, with 3 bases between. The CDR3 DNA is TGTGCCAGCAGCTTGAGGTCCTACGAGCAGTACTTC. Residues: CASSLRSYEQYF.